Each of the 2 T cell receptor beta chains below was sequenced from the same sample in a study of blood T cell repertoires in COVID-19. Measured with immunoSEQ multiplex PCR; TCRdb has only the in-frame clones, and not every one. The repertoire holds tens of thousands of clones, with about 82% as singletons. The sequencing input was peripheral blood. Every receptor here comes from a woman aged 55-69 years with acute or convalescent COVID-19.

This chain uses TRBV28 with TRBJ1-2, with D possibly matching TRBD1 (6 bases). Germline CDR1 MDHEN, CDR2 SYDVKM. The germline V and J ends were trimmed by 5 bases and 4 bases, with 17 bases remaining between them. This CDR3 is 15 amino acids long. As DNA, the CDR3 is TGTGCCAGCAGTCCCGACAGGTTCGGAATCTATGGCTACACCTTC. It is translated as CASSPDRFGIYGYTF.

The rearrangement joins TRBV6-2 or TRBV6-3 to TRBJ1-2; TRBD1 matches 9 bases. CDR1 is MNHEY, CDR2 SVGEGT, per germline. With V trimmed by 2 bases and J by 7 bases, 8 bases remained unmatched. The CDR3 loop spans 15 amino acids. CDR3 amino acids: CASSYPGTGFSGYTF. CDR3 coding DNA: TGTGCCAGCAGTTACCCCGGGACAGGGTTCTCTGGCTACACCTTC.